The 9 T cell receptor beta chains reported below all come from one sample, sequenced in a study of T cell responses to AZD1222 COVID-19 vaccine. The data were produced by immunoSEQ multiplex PCR, yet TCRdb's version contains in-frame clones alone and is incomplete. The sample records roughly 120,000 clones, around 89% being singletons. The sequencing used peripheral blood, collected on day 0 of AZD1222 vaccination. These TCRs come from an adult in good health.

The V call is TRBV3-1 (or the pseudogene TRBV3-2), the J call TRBJ2-3; tentatively, D is TRBD1 or TRBD2 (6 bases each). The CDR3 consists of 16 residues. The V end lost 3 bases, the J end lost 2 bases, and 15 bases lay between the germline ends. Germline V gives CDR1 LGHDT, CDR2 YNNKEL (reference sequence). The CDR3 DNA sequence: TGTGCCAGCAGCCATATTAGGGGGGCATACACAGATACGCAGTATTTT. Translated: CASSHIRGAYTDTQYF.

This chain connects TRBV27 to TRBJ2-3; D assignment may be TRBD1 or TRBD2 (5 bases each). V shed 3 bases and J shed 3 bases, with 13 bases lying between them. The CDR3 sequence is 15 residues long. Germline lookup yields CDR1 MNHEY and CDR2 SMNVEV (reference sequence). CDR3 sequence: CASSLGRSKTDTQYF. The CDR3 DNA reads as TGTGCCAGCAGTTTGGGACGGTCCAAAACAGATACGCAGTATTTT.

The table lists this clone with a count of one. The V and J genes are TRBV15 and TRBJ1-1, with 10 nucleotides matching TRBD1. Germline-derived CDR1 and CDR2 are LNHNV and YYDKDF (reference sequence). V was clipped by 3 bases and J by 1 base; unmatched bases: 2. The CDR3 consists of 15 residues. In DNA form, the CDR3 reads TGTGCCACCAGCAGGAGACAGGGGGCGAACACTGAAGCTTTCTTT. Its translation: CATSRRQGANTEAFF.

V and J are TRBV9 and TRBJ1-2; 7 bases map to TRBD1. This CDR3 comprises 13 residues. Germline CDR1 and CDR2: SGDLS and YYNGEE. Trimming took 3 bases from V and 3 from J; bases not matched to a gene: 2. CDR3 bases: TGTGCCAGCAGCGCTCAGGGGGACTATGGCTACACCTTC. Protein sequence: CASSAQGDYGYTF.

A few counts support this clone. This chain connects TRBV2 to TRBJ2-7; tentatively, D is TRBD1 (5 bases). The V and J ends lost 6 bases and 1 base respectively, with 13 bases between them. The CDR3 sequence is 14 residues long. In germline, CDR1 is SNHLY, CDR2 FYNNEI. In nucleotides, the CDR3 is TGTGCCAGCAGGCAGGGCCATTCTTCCTACGAGCAGTACTTC. Encoded protein: CASRQGHSSYEQYF.

The chain is built from TRBV5-1 and TRBJ1-6; tentative D call: TRBD1 (5 bases). Germline loops: CDR1 SGHRS, CDR2 YFSETQ. The ends were cut back, 0 bases at V and 1 base at J, with 11 bases in the middle. This CDR3 comprises 17 residues. CDR3 loop: CASSLGGRPSYNSPLHF. In DNA form, the CDR3 reads TGCGCCAGCAGCTTGGGGGGCAGGCCGTCCTATAATTCACCCCTCCACTTT.

The chain combines TRBV19 with TRBJ1-5; TRBD1 matches 8 bases. Germline values: CDR1 LNHDA, CDR2 SQIVND (reference sequence). This CDR3 is built from 16 residues. V shed 4 bases and J 2 bases; nucleotides not matched to a gene: 7. The CDR3 reads CASSTKTTGGNQPQHF. CDR3 coding DNA: TGTGCCAGTAGTACTAAAACGACAGGGGGCAATCAGCCCCAGCATTTT.

The chain uses TRBV9 and TRBJ2-2; TRBD2 matches at 8 bases. Germline values: CDR1 SGDLS, CDR2 YYNGEE. The junction had 12 bases not matched to a gene; V was cut back by 3 bases and J by 5 bases. The CDR3 runs to 17 residues. The CDR3: CASSARTAGGGTGELFF. The CDR3 bases are TGTGCCAGCAGCGCAAGGACTGCGGGAGGCGGGACCGGGGAGCTGTTTTTT.

The chain's CDR3 is CASSEGTTSRYSNQPQHF. In nucleotides, the CDR3 is TGTGCCAGCAGTGAGGGGACAACATCCCGATATAGCAATCAGCCCCAGCATTTT. The genes are TRBV6-1 and TRBJ1-5; D might be TRBD1 (6 bases). V was trimmed by 3 bases and J by 0 bases, leaving 18 bases between them. CDR1 MNHNS and CDR2 SASEGT come from the germline V gene. The CDR3 has 18 residues.